This T cell receptor (beta chain) was found in a study of blood T cell repertoires in COVID-19. The overall study: The origin of the acute and convalescent COVID-19 samples was the United States, Italy and Spain.

Clones were read by immunoSEQ multiplex PCR, and TCRdb kept only the in-frame ones, dropping some. The sample has about 50,000 clones, around 80% seen once. This receptor was taken from a man aged 35 to 55 with acute or convalescent COVID-19. The sample comprised peripheral blood.

CDR3 sequence: CASSGTSGYGYTF. The CDR3 nucleotides read TGTGCCAGCAGCGGAACTTCAGGCTATGGCTACACCTTC. This chain connects TRBV9 to TRBJ1-2; D unresolved. The CDR3 runs to 13 residues. Trimming cost V 3 bases and J 4 bases, with 10 bases left between them. Germline V gene data show CDR1 as SGDLS and CDR2 as YYNGEE.